The rows below give T cell receptor beta chains drawn from one sample of a study of cytotoxic CD8 clonotypes in ibrutinib-treated CLL. The assay was immunoSEQ multiplex PCR, and TCRdb's table has in-frame clones only and misses some. The sample consists of 270,000 or so clones, 65% to 85% of them appearing once. This material consisted of PBMCs, taken at disease progression, from a patient treated with ibrutinib. These receptors originate from a human donor with chronic lymphocytic leukemia. Both conserved end residues are part of each CDR3. Each record gives: CDR3 DNA, CDR3 protein, J gene, V gene, clone size, D gene. A D gene is named only where the DNA matches it firmly. A clone size is listed for some rows: how often the clone was seen (once, few, many), or a class if it is expanded.

TGTGCCACCAGCAGAGACCTTAGTGCGGATGGCTACACCTTC | CATSRDLSADGYTF | TRBJ1-2 | TRBV15 | few | NA
TGTGCCAGCACTCGAGCCTCGACTTTACCTCAAGAGACCCAGTACTTC | CASTRASTLPQETQYF | TRBJ2-5 | TRBV7-2 | NA | NA
TGTGCCAGCTCACCTATGGACAGGGCCTACGAGCAGTACTTC | CASSPMDRAYEQYF | TRBJ2-7 | TRBV18 | NA | TRBD1
TGTGCCAGCAGTGACGAGGTTGGCGGGGAGCTGTTTTTT | CASSDEVGGELFF | TRBJ2-2 | TRBV6-4 | NA | NA
TGTGCCATCAGTGAGAGCAACACTGAAGCTTTCTTT | CAISESNTEAFF | TRBJ1-1 | TRBV10-3 | NA | NA
TGTGCCAGCAGCCCCTCCCCCTATGGCTACACCTTC | CASSPSPYGYTF | TRBJ1-2 | TRBV11-2 | NA | NA
TGTGCCACCGGGCGGGGAGGACAGGGGATAAAACTGTTTTTT | CATGRGGQGIKLFF | TRBJ1-4 | TRBV15 | once | TRBD1
TGTGCCAGCAGTTACTCGACGCTATCCAGAGCCTATGGCTACACCTTC | CASSYSTLSRAYGYTF | TRBJ1-2 | TRBV6-5 | NA | NA
TGTGCCACACCCCGGGACAGAGTGAACACTGAAGCTTTCTTT | CATPRDRVNTEAFF | TRBJ1-1 | TRBV6-1 | few | TRBD1
TGTGCCAGCAGGAAGGGGCGGAGCGGGAACACTGAAGCTTTCTTT | CASRKGRSGNTEAFF | TRBJ1-1 | TRBV6-5 | NA | NA
TGTGCCAGCAGTCAACGGGGGCAGGGGGGATTTGAAGCTTTCTTT | CASSQRGQGGFEAFF | TRBJ1-1 | TRBV6-6 | NA | TRBD1
TGCGCCAGCAGTGGAAACAGGGGCTACGAGCAGTACTTC | CASSGNRGYEQYF | TRBJ2-7 | TRBV4-3 | NA | TRBD1
TGTGCCAGCAGTCTCAGGACAGGGGCGACCGGGGAGCTGTTTTTT | CASSLRTGATGELFF | TRBJ2-2 | TRBV27 | NA | TRBD1
TGTGCCAGCAGCGTGTCCGGACAGGGCCCAGAGACCCAGTACTTC | CASSVSGQGPETQYF | TRBJ2-5 | TRBV9 | NA | TRBD1
TGCAGCGTTGAGGGCGGGGACTCCTACGAGCAGTACTTC | CSVEGGDSYEQYF | TRBJ2-7 | TRBV29-1 | once | NA
TGTGCCAGCAGCGACCCCCTGTTGCGGGGGATCTACAATGAGCAGTTCTTC | CASSDPLLRGIYNEQFF | TRBJ2-1 | TRBV5-7 | NA | TRBD2
TGTGCCAGCAGCTCGTCACAGGGGTCCGCGTACAATGAGCAGTTCTTC | CASSSSQGSAYNEQFF | TRBJ2-1 | TRBV7-3 | NA | TRBD1
TGTGCCAGCAGTTACCCCGATCGGGACGAGCAGTACTTC | CASSYPDRDEQYF | TRBJ2-7 | TRBV6-6 | NA | NA
TGCAGCGTTGAAGCTCGAGCCCTCACAGATACGCAGTATTTT | CSVEARALTDTQYF | TRBJ2-3 | TRBV29-1 | NA | NA
TGCAGCGTTGAAGATGGACTCCTTTTTAGGGAGACCCAGTACTTC | CSVEDGLLFRETQYF | TRBJ2-5 | TRBV29-1 | NA | NA
TGTGCCAGCAGCCCCTCTAGCGGACCCACCGGGGAGCTGTTTTTT | CASSPSSGPTGELFF | TRBJ2-2 | TRBV7-9 | once | TRBD2
TGTGCCAGCAGCCAGGGCGTCGGGAATCAGCCCCAGCATTTT | CASSQGVGNQPQHF | TRBJ1-5 | TRBV6-1 | NA | NA
TGTGCCAGCAGCCCCGATGGTAGGCAAGAGACCCAGTACTTC | CASSPDGRQETQYF | TRBJ2-5 | TRBV7-8 | once | NA
TGCGCCAGCAGCCAGACCCCAGGGACAGGGGGCAGGCAGCCCCAGCATTTT | CASSQTPGTGGRQPQHF | TRBJ1-5 | TRBV4-1 | NA | TRBD1
TGTGCCAGCGGCAACACCGGGGAGCTGTTTTTT | CASGNTGELFF | TRBJ2-2 | TRBV27 | few | NA
TGTGCCAGCAGCGCCACCCGTGGGATAGCGGGACATCGAGAGACCCAGTACTTC | CASSATRGIAGHRETQYF | TRBJ2-5 | TRBV9 | NA | TRBD2